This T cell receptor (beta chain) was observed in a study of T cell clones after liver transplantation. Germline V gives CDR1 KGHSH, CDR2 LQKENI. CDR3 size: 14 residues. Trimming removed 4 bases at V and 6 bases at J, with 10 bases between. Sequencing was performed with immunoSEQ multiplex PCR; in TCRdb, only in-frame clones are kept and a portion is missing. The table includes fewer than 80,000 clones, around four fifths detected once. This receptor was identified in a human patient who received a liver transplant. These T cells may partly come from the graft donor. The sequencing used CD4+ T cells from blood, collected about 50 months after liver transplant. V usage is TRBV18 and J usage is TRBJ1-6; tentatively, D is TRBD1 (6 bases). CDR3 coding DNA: TGTGCCAGCTCACAACAGGGCCCTAATTCACCCCTCCACTTT. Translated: CASSQQGPNSPLHF.